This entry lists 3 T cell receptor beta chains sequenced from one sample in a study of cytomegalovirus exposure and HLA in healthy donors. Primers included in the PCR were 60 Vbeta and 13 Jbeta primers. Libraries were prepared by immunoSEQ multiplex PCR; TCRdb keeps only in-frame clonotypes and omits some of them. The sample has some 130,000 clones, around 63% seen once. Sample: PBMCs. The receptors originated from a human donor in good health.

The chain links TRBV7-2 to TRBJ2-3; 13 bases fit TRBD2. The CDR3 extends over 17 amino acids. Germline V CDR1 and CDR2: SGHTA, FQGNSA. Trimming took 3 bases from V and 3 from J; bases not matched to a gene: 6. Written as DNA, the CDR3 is TGTGCCAGCAGCTTTAGGACTAGCGGGAGTTTAACAGATACGCAGTATTTT. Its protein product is CASSFRTSGSLTDTQYF.

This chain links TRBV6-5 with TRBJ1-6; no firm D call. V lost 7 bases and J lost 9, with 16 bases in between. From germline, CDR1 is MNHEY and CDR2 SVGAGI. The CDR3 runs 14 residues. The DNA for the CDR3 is TGTGCCAGCACCCTTGGGAGGTTCACTTCACCCCTCCACTTT. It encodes CASTLGRFTSPLHF.

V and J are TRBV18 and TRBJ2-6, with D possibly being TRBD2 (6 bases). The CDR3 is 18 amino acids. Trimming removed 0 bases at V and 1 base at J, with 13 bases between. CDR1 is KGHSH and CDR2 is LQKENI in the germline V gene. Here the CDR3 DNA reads TGTGCCAGCTCACCACCGGGAACGGGAGTATCTGGGGCCAACGTCCTGACTTTC. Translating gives CASSPPGTGVSGANVLTF.